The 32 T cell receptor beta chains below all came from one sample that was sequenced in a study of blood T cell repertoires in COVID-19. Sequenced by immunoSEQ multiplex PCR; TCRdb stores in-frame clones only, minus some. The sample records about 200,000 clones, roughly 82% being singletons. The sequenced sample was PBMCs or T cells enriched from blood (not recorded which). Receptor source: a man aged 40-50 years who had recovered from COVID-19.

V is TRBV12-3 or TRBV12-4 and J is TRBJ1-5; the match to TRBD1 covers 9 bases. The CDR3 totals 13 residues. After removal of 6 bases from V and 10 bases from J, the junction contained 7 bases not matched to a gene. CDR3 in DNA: TGTGCCAGCAGCCGACAGGGGGAAGGACCCCAGCATTTT. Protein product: CASSRQGEGPQHF.

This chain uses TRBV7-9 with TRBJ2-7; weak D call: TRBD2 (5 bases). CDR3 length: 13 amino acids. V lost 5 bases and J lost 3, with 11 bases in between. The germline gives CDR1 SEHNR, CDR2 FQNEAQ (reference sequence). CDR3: CASSPMAGYEQYF. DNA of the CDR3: TGTGCCAGCAGCCCCATGGCGGGCTACGAGCAGTACTTC.

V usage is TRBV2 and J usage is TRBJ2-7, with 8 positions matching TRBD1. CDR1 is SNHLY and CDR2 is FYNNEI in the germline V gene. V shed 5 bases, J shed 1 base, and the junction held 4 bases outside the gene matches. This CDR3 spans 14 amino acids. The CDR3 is CASSRNRGSYEQYV. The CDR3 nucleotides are TGTGCCAGCAGTCGTAACAGGGGGTCCTACGAGCAGTACGTC.

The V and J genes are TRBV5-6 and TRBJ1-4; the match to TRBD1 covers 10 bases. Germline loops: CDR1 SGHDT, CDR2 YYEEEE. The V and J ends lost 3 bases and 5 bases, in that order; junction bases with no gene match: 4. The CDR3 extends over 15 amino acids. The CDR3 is CASSSKGQGNEKLFF. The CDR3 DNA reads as TGTGCCAGCAGCTCGAAGGGACAGGGGAATGAAAAACTGTTTTTT.

CDR3 loop: CAWTSIRTSGTYNEQFF. As DNA, the CDR3 is TGTGCCTGGACTTCAATTAGGACTAGCGGGACATACAATGAGCAGTTCTTC. The V call is TRBV30, the J call TRBJ2-1, with TRBD2 identical over 12 bases. The V and J ends lost 4 bases and 4 bases, in that order; junction bases with no gene match: 11. This CDR3 has 17 residues. Germline V lookup: CDR1 GTSNPN, CDR2 SVGIG (reference sequence).

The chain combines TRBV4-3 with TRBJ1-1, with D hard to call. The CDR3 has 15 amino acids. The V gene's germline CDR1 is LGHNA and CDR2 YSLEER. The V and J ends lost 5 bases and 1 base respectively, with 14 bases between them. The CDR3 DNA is TGCGCCAGCAGCAGCAGTTGGGCCGCGAACACTGAAGCTTTCTTT. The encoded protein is CASSSSWAANTEAFF.

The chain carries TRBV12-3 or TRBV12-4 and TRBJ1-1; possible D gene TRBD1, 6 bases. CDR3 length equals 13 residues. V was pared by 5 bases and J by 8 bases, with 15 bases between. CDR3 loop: CASSKHRVSEAFF. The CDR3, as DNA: TGTGCCAGCAGTAAACACAGGGTATCCGAAGCTTTCTTT.

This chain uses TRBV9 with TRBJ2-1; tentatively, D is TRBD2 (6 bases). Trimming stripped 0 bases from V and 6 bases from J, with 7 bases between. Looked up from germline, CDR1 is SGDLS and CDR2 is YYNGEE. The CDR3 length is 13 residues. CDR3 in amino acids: CASSVGGVNEQFF. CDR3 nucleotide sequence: TGTGCCAGCAGCGTAGGGGGGGTCAATGAGCAGTTCTTC.

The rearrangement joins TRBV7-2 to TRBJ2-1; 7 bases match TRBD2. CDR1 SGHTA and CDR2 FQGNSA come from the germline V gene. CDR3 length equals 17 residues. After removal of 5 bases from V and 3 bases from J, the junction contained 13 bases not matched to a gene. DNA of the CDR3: TGTGCCAGCAGCGCGGGCGGTGGCGGGGGAGGCTACAATGAGCAGTTCTTC. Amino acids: CASSAGGGGGGYNEQFF.

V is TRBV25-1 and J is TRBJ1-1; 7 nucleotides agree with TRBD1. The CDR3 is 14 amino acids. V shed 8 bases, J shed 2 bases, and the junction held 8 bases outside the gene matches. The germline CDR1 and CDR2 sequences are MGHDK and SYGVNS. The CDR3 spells CASVTGATNTEAFF. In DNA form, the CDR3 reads TGTGCCAGCGTCACAGGGGCTACCAACACTGAAGCTTTCTTT.

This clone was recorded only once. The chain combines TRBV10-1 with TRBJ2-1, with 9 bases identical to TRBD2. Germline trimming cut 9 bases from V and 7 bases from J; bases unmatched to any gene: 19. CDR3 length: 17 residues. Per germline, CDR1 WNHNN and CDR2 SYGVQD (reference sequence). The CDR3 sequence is CASKNSQRSGSMNEQFF. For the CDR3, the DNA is TGCGCCAGTAAAAATTCCCAACGTAGCGGGAGTATGAATGAGCAGTTCTTC.

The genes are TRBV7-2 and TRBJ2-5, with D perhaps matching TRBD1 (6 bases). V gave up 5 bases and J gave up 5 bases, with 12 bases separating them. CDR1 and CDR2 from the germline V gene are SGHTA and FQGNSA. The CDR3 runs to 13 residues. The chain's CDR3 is CASSDRQVETQYF. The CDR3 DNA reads TGTGCCAGCAGCGATAGACAGGTCGAGACCCAGTACTTC.

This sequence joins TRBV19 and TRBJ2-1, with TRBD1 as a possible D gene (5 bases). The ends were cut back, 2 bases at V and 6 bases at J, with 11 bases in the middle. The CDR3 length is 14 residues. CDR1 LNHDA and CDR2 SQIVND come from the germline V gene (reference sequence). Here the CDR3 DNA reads TGTGCCAGTAGTATAATAGGTACAGGCAATGAGCAGTTCTTC. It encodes CASSIIGTGNEQFF.

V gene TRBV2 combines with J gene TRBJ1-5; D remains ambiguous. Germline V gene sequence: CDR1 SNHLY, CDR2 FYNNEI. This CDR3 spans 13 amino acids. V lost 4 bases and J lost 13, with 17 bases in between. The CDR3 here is CASSANRETLQHF. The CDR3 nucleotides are TGTGCCAGCAGTGCAAACAGAGAGACCCTTCAGCATTTT.

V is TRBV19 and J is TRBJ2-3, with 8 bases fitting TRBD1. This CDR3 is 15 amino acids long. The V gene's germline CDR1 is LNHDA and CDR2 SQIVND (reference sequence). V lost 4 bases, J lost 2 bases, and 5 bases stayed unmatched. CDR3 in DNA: TGTGCCAGTAGTACCCCGGGACAGGACACAGATACGCAGTATTTT. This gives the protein CASSTPGQDTDTQYF.

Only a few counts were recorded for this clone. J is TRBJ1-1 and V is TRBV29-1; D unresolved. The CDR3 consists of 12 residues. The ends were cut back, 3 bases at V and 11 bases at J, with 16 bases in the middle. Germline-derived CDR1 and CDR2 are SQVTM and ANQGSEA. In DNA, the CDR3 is TGCAGCGTTGACGGACTCATCGAGGCCGCTTTCTTT. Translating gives CSVDGLIEAAFF.

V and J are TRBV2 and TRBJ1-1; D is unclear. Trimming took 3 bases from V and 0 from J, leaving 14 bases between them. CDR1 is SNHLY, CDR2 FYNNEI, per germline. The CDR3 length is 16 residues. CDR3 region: CASSDEAAVMNTEAFF. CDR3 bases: TGTGCCAGCAGTGATGAGGCTGCGGTAATGAACACTGAAGCTTTCTTT.

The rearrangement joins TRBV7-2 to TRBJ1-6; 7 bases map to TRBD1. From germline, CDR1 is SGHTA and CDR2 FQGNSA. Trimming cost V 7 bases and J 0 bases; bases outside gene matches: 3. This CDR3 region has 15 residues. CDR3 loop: CASTQGVSYNSPLHF. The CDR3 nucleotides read TGTGCCAGCACCCAGGGGGTCTCCTATAATTCACCCCTCCACTTT.

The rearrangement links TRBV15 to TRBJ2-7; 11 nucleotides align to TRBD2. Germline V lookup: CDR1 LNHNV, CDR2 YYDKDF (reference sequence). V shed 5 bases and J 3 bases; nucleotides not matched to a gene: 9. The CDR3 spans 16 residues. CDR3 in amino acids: CATSGGLGLAGYEQYF. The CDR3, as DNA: TGTGCCACCAGCGGAGGCCTTGGACTAGCGGGCTACGAGCAGTACTTC.

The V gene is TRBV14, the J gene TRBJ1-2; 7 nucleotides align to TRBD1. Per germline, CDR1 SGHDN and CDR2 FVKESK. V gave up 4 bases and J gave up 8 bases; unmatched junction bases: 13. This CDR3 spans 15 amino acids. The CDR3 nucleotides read TGTGCCAGCAGCCGTACCACAGGGGTATTAGGGGGCTACACCTTC. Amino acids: CASSRTTGVLGGYTF.

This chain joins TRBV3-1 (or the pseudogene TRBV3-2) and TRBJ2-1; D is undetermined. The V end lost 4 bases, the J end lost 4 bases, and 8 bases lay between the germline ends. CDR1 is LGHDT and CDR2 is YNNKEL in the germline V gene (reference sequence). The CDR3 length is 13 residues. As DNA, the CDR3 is TGTGCCAGCAGCCCCCAAGAGTACAATGAGCAGTTCTTC. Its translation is CASSPQEYNEQFF.

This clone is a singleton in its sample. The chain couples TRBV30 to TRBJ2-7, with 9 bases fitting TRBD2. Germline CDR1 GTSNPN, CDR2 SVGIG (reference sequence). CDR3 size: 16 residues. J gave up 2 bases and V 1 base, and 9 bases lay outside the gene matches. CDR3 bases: TGTGCCTGGAGTGCATTAGCGGGAGAGGCGACCTACGAGCAGTACTTC. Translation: CAWSALAGEATYEQYF.

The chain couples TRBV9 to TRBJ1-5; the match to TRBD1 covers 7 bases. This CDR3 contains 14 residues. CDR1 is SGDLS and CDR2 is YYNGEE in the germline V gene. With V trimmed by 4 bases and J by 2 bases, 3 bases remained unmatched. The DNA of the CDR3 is TGTGCCAGCAGCTACGGACAGGGCAATCAGCCCCAGCATTTT. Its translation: CASSYGQGNQPQHF.

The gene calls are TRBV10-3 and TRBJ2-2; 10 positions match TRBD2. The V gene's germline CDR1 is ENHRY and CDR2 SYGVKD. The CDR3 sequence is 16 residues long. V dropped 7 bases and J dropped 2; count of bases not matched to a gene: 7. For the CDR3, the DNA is TGTGCCATCATGGTAGCGGGAGGTAAAAACACCGGGGAGCTGTTTTTT. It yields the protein CAIMVAGGKNTGELFF.

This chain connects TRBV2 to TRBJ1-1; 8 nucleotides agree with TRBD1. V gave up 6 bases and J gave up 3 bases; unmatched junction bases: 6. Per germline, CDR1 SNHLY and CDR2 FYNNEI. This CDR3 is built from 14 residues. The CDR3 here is CASSTQGGYTEAFF. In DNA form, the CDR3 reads TGTGCCAGCAGCACACAGGGGGGGTACACTGAAGCTTTCTTT.

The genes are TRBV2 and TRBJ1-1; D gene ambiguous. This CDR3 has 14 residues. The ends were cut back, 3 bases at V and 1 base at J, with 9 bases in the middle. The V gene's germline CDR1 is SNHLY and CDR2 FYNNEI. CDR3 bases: TGTGCCAGCAGTGAGAAACGGTGGAACACTGAAGCTTTCTTT. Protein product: CASSEKRWNTEAFF.

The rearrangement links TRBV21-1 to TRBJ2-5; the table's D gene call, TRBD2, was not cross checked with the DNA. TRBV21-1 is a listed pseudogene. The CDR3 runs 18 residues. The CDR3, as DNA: TGTGCCAGCGGGGGCGTCCATAGCGGGAAAGGGGGAGGTGAGACCCAGTACTTC. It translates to CASGGVHSGKGGGETQYF.

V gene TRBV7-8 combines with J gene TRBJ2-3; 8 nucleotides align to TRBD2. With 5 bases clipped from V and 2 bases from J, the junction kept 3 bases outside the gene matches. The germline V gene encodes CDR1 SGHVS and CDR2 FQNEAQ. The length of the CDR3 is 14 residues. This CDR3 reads CASSRGLATDTQYF. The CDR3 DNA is TGTGCCAGCAGCCGAGGACTAGCCACAGATACGCAGTATTTT.

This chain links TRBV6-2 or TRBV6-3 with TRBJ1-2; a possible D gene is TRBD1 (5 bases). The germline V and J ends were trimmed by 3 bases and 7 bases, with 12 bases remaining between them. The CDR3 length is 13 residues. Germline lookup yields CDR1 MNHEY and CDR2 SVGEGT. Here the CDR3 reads CASSYRRDGGYTF. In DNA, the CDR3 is TGTGCCAGCAGTTATCGCAGGGATGGTGGCTACACCTTC.

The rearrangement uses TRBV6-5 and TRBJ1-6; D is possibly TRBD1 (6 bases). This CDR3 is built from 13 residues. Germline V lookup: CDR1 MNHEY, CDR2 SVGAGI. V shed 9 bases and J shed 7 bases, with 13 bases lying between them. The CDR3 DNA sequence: TGTGCCAGTGCCGGACAGAGGAATTCACCCCTCCACTTT. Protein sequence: CASAGQRNSPLHF.

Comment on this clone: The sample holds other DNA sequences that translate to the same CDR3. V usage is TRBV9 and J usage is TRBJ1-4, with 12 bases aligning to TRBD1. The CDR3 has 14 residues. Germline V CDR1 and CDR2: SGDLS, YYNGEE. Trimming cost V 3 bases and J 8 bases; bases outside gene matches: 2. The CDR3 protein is CASSAGTGGEKLFF. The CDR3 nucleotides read TGTGCCAGCAGCGCCGGGACAGGGGGCGAAAAACTGTTTTTT.

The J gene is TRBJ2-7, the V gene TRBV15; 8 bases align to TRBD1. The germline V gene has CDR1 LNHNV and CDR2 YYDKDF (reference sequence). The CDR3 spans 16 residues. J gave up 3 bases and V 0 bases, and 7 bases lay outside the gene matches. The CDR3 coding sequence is TGTGCCACCAGCAGAGACTCCGGGACAGGTAGCTACGAGCAGTACTTC. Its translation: CATSRDSGTGSYEQYF.